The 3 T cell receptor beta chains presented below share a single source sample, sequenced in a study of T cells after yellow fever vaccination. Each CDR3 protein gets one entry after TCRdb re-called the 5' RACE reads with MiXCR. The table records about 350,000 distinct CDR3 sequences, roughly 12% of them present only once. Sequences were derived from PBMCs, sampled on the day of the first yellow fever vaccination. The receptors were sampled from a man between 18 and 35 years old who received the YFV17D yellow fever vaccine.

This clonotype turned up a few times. CDR3 loop: CASRTPGKDTQYF. In DNA form, the CDR3 reads TGTGCCAGCAGAACACCAGGGAAAGATACGCAGTATTTT. The chain links TRBV27 to TRBJ2-3; tentatively, D is TRBD1 (5 bases). The CDR3 extends over 13 amino acids. The germline CDR1 and CDR2 sequences are MNHEY and SMNVEV (reference sequence). The ends were cut back, 6 bases at V and 5 bases at J, with 12 bases in the middle.

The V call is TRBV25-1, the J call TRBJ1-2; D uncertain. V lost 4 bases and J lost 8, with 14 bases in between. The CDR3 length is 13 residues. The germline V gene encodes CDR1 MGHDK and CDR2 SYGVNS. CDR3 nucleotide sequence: TGTGCCAGCAGTGCTGGGCCCCGACACGGCTACACCTTC. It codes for CASSAGPRHGYTF.

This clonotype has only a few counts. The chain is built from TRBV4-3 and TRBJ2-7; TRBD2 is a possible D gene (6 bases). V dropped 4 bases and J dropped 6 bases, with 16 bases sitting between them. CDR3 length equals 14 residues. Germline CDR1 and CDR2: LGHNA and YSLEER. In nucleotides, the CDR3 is TGCGCCAGCAGCCGCAGGCAGGGAGGAAGCGAGCAGTACTTC. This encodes CASSRRQGGSEQYF.